Shown below are 16 T cell receptor beta chains from a single sample sequenced in a study of cytomegalovirus exposure and HLA in healthy donors. The PCR contained 60 Vbeta and 13 Jbeta primers. Here immunoSEQ multiplex PCR was the method, and the copy in TCRdb shows in-frame clones only, minus some. The sample carries about 180,000 clones, over 65% recorded once. The sample was PBMCs. These receptor sequences come from a man in his fifties or sixties in good health and CMV-seronegative.

This chain joins TRBV9 and TRBJ1-1; D might be TRBD1 (5 bases). V was clipped by 0 bases and J by 0 bases, with 12 bases between them. Germline V gives CDR1 SGDLS, CDR2 YYNGEE. The CDR3 totals 16 residues. The CDR3 sequence: CASSVDPRAMNTEAFF. The CDR3 DNA reads TGTGCCAGCAGCGTAGATCCCAGGGCTATGAACACTGAAGCTTTCTTT. Full variable domain (rest looked up from reference TRBV9 and TRBJ1-1): DSGVTQTPKHLITATGQRVTLRCSPRSGDLSVYWYQQSLDQGLQFLIQYYNGEERAKGNILERFSAQQFPDLHSELNLSSLELGDSALYFCASSVDPRAMNTEAFFGQGTRLTVV.

The chain recombines TRBV7-9 with TRBJ1-1, with 7 bases matching TRBD1. This CDR3 is built from 13 residues. Per the germline V gene, CDR1 is SEHNR and CDR2 is FQNEAQ (reference sequence). With V trimmed by 10 bases and J by 7 bases, 12 bases remained unmatched. In DNA, the CDR3 is TGTGCCACCAACTTTCCAGGGGACAGTGAAGCTTTCTTT. Translating it yields CATNFPGDSEAFF.

Remarks on this clone: Germline is not matched at one junction end, which may reflect a read error. The chain combines TRBV7-2 with TRBJ1-2; D is unresolved. This CDR3 is built from 13 residues. Germline values: CDR1 SGHTA, CDR2 FQGNSA. This CDR3 reads CASSTRRTYGYPF. The CDR3 region has the DNA TGTGCCAGCAGCACCAGACGGACTTATGGCTACCCCTTC.

This clone has only one observation. This sequence joins TRBV30 and TRBJ2-3; TRBD2 matches at 13 bases. The V segment lost 4 bases and the J segment 2 bases; nucleotides outside the gene matches: 6. The CDR3 consists of 16 residues. Germline V CDR1 and CDR2: GTSNPN, SVGIG (reference sequence). This CDR3 is CAWKKGLAGITDTQYF. The DNA for the CDR3 is TGTGCCTGGAAAAAGGGACTAGCGGGAATCACAGATACGCAGTATTTT.

This clone was seen only once. The gene calls are TRBV27 and TRBJ2-7, with 7 bases that match TRBD2. This CDR3 contains 17 residues. The trim removed 4 bases at V and 4 bases at J, leaving 16 bases unmatched. The V gene's germline CDR1 is MNHEY and CDR2 SMNVEV (reference sequence). The CDR3 protein is CASSSPSAGGWLYEQYF. The CDR3 coding sequence is TGTGCCAGCAGTTCGCCCTCGGCCGGGGGGTGGTTGTACGAGCAGTACTTC.

The table lists this clone with a count of one. This rearrangement joins TRBV7-9 to TRBJ2-7; D remains unclear. The CDR3 spans 12 residues. Germline V gene sequence: CDR1 SEHNR, CDR2 FQNEAQ (reference sequence). The V end was cut by 5 bases, the J end by 6 bases, with 11 bases between. CDR3 coding DNA: TGTGCCAGCAGCCCGGGTGGCATCGAGCAGTACTTC. Translation gives CASSPGGIEQYF.

This clone was observed a handful of times. This chain uses TRBV9 with TRBJ2-6; D might be TRBD2 (5 bases). This CDR3 is 14 amino acids long. The V end was cut by 2 bases, the J end by 2 bases, with 5 bases between. Germline assignment: CDR1 SGDLS and CDR2 YYNGEE. CDR3 protein: CASSVGTGANVLTF. CDR3 sequence (DNA): TGTGCCAGCAGCGTCGGGACTGGGGCCAACGTCCTGACTTTC.

This chain connects TRBV5-1 to TRBJ2-3; D gene unclear. The germline CDR1 and CDR2 sequences are SGHRS and YFSETQ. The CDR3 has 15 amino acids. V was shortened by 2 bases and J by 2 bases, with 12 bases between the two germline ends. The CDR3 coding sequence is TGCGCCAGCAGCTTAAGGTCGAGGTTCACAGATACGCAGTATTTT. Translating gives CASSLRSRFTDTQYF.

The chain is built from TRBV25-1 and TRBJ2-1; D is perhaps TRBD1 (5 bases). V shed 1 base and J shed 8 bases, with 21 bases lying between them. Germline V gene data show CDR1 as MGHDK and CDR2 as SYGVNS. The CDR3 totals 17 residues. Here the CDR3 reads CASSELFQGTLGDEQFF. In DNA form, the CDR3 reads TGTGCCAGCAGTGAATTATTTCAGGGTACGTTAGGTGATGAGCAGTTCTTC.

This chain links TRBV6-5 with TRBJ2-7, with TRBD1 as a possible D gene (6 bases). V lost 4 bases, J lost 0 bases, and 10 bases lay in between. This CDR3 spans 14 amino acids. Germline assignment: CDR1 MNHEY and CDR2 SVGAGI. CDR3 sequence reads: CASSFLDSSYEQYF. The CDR3 nucleotides read TGTGCCAGCAGTTTCCTGGACAGCTCCTACGAGCAGTACTTC.

The chain joins TRBV28 to TRBJ2-1; TRBD1 might be the D (7 bases). The CDR3 covers 14 residues. CDR1 and CDR2 from the germline V gene are MDHEN and SYDVKM. Deletions cut 2 bases from V and 6 bases from J, with 11 bases between. CDR3: CASSLIRGVNEQFF. CDR3 DNA: TGTGCCAGCAGTTTAATCAGGGGGGTCAATGAGCAGTTCTTC.

About this clone itself: The same CDR3 is also encoded by other DNA sequences in this sample. The rearrangement uses TRBV6-1 and TRBJ1-5, with D possibly matching TRBD1 (6 bases). The V end lost 3 bases, the J end lost 7 bases, and 13 bases lay between the germline ends. The CDR3 has 14 residues. Germline V CDR1 and CDR2: MNHNS, SASEGT. Here the CDR3 DNA reads TGTGCCAGCAGTGAGTCGGGGGGGGGCCAGCCCCAGCATTTT. Translating it yields CASSESGGGQPQHF.

Points on this clone: Mismatch with germline at one junction end may stem from a read error. The chain combines TRBV10-2 with TRBJ1-6, with a weak D call TRBD1 (6 bases). The CDR3 is 15 residues long. Germline loops: CDR1 WSHSY, CDR2 SAAADI. The CDR3 DNA follows: TGCGCCAGCAGTGACCTCAGGGGTGTTTATTCACCCCTCAACTTT. It specifies CASSDLRGVYSPLNF.

The chain employs TRBV9 and TRBJ2-5, with 13 bases fitting TRBD2. The V segment lost 3 bases and the J segment 5 bases; nucleotides outside the gene matches: 4. The CDR3 runs to 15 residues. The V gene's germline CDR1 is SGDLS and CDR2 YYNGEE. This chain's CDR3 is CASSATGLAGETQYF. As DNA, the CDR3 is TGTGCCAGCAGCGCCACGGGACTAGCGGGGGAGACCCAGTACTTC. The full variable domain, its missing parts supplied by reference TRBV9 and TRBJ2-5, is DSGVTQTPKHLITATGQRVTLRCSPRSGDLSVYWYQQSLDQGLQFLIQYYNGEERAKGNILERFSAQQFPDLHSELNLSSLELGDSALYFCASSATGLAGETQYFGPGTRLLVL.

The rearrangement links TRBV9 to TRBJ2-1; TRBD2 agrees at 8 bases. The CDR3 is made up of 15 amino acids. Losses at the gene ends were 2 bases for V and 4 bases for J; bases not matched to a gene: 5. The germline CDR1 and CDR2 sequences are SGDLS and YYNGEE. CDR3 DNA: TGTGCCAGCAGCGTCCGGGAGGGCACATACAATGAGCAGTTCTTC. Its translation is CASSVREGTYNEQFF.

The chain uses TRBV15 and TRBJ1-5, with TRBD1 identical over 7 bases. This CDR3 region has 14 residues. Germline assignment: CDR1 LNHNV and CDR2 YYDKDF (reference sequence). Germline trimming cut 3 bases from V and 4 bases from J; bases unmatched to any gene: 3. The CDR3 DNA reads TGTGCCACCAGCAGGGAGACAGGGAATCAGCCCCAGCATTTT. Translation gives CATSRETGNQPQHF.